These 23 T cell receptor beta chains originate from one sample sequenced in a study of beta chain features in type 1 diabetes. The authors reverse transcribed all of the isolated RNA, so sequencing captured expressed TCRB transcripts. Sequencing was performed with immunoSEQ multiplex PCR; in TCRdb, only in-frame clones are kept and a portion is missing. This sample yields 400,000 to 500,000 clones, of which about 14% are seen a single time; roughly 0.033% belongs to the top ten. Material for sequencing was naive CD4+ T cells from blood. Every receptor here comes from a man younger than 40 in good health.

This clone has a handful of counts. V gene TRBV7-9 combines with J gene TRBJ1-1; no clear D gene. The CDR3 runs to 16 residues. Germline values: CDR1 SEHNR, CDR2 FQNEAQ (reference sequence). V lost 1 base and J lost 4, with 16 bases in between. The CDR3 DNA reads TGTGCCAGCAGCTTAGTTCGGACCGCCTTGGGCACTGAAGCTTTCTTT. Its protein product is CASSLVRTALGTEAFF.

The rearrangement uses TRBV5-4 and TRBJ1-6; TRBD1 matches at 11 bases. Per germline, CDR1 SGHNT and CDR2 YYREEE (reference sequence). The CDR3 length is 17 residues. J was trimmed by 3 bases and V by 3 bases; bases with no gene match: 5. Here the CDR3 DNA reads TGTGCCAGCAGCTCCGGGACAGGGGGTAACTATAATTCACCCCTCCACTTT. This gives the protein CASSSGTGGNYNSPLHF.

This clone has more than one count but fewer than ten. This chain uses TRBV6-6 with TRBJ1-6; tentative D call: TRBD1 (5 bases). Per the germline V gene, CDR1 is MNHNY and CDR2 is SVGAGI (reference sequence). This CDR3 comprises 15 residues. V gave up 0 bases and J gave up 10 bases, with 13 bases separating them. CDR3 region: CASSYSGGSGSPLHF. The CDR3 DNA reads as TGTGCCAGCAGTTACTCGGGGGGAAGTGGATCACCCCTCCACTTT.

The chain combines TRBV7-9 with TRBJ2-7; maybe TRBD1 (6 bases). Germline values: CDR1 SEHNR, CDR2 FQNEAQ (reference sequence). V lost 1 base, J lost 1 base, and 11 bases lay in between. The CDR3 is 15 residues long. Here the CDR3 reads CASSLGGGQSYEQYV. The CDR3 DNA is TGTGCCAGCAGCTTAGGGGGCGGACAGTCCTACGAGCAGTACGTC.

V and J are TRBV4-2 and TRBJ1-1; D is undetermined. The CDR3 totals 15 residues. The V and J ends lost 0 bases and 4 bases respectively, with 12 bases between them. CDR1 LGHNA and CDR2 YNFKEQ come from the germline V gene. The CDR3 loop reads CASSQEGQRGTEAFF. The CDR3 DNA follows: TGTGCCAGCAGCCAAGAGGGCCAACGAGGCACTGAAGCTTTCTTT.

DNA for the CDR3: TGTGCCAGTAGTGGGACAGGGCCCACTGAAGCTTTCTTT. Translated: CASSGTGPTEAFF. The J gene is TRBJ1-1, the V gene TRBV19, with 9 bases that match TRBD1. The germline CDR1 and CDR2 sequences are LNHDA and SQIVND (reference sequence). Unmatched junction bases numbered 2, after V lost 5 bases and J lost 4 bases. The CDR3 runs to 13 residues.

A few counts support this clone. The V call is TRBV7-9, the J call TRBJ2-5, with D tentatively TRBD1 (5 bases). CDR1 and CDR2 from the germline V gene are SEHNR and FQNEAQ (reference sequence). V shed 8 bases and J shed 2 bases, with 21 bases lying between them. This CDR3 is built from 16 residues. For the CDR3, the DNA is TGTGCCAGCTATCCCTTTATGCAGGGTCTACAAGAGACCCAGTACTTC. Protein sequence: CASYPFMQGLQETQYF. The whole variable domain, filled in from reference TRBV7-9 and TRBJ2-5, reads DTGVSQNPRHKITKRGQNVTFRCDPISEHNRLYWYRQTLGQGPEFLTYFQNEAQLEKSRLLSDRFSAERPKGSFSTLEIQRTEQGDSAMYLCASYPFMQGLQETQYFGPGTRLLVL.

This clone was seen a handful of times. The J gene is TRBJ2-1, the V gene TRBV10-3; 7 nucleotides match TRBD1. The J segment lost 12 bases and the V segment lost 8 bases, leaving 7 bases of the junction unmatched. CDR3 size: 11 residues. Germline V gene data show CDR1 as ENHRY and CDR2 as SYGVKD. The DNA of the CDR3 is TGTGCCATCGGACAGGCTCCAGGGCAGTTCTTC. Encoded protein: CAIGQAPGQFF.

This clone came up a few times. The CDR3 spells CASNPEGHEQFF. In DNA form, the CDR3 reads TGCGCCAGCAACCCAGAGGGTCATGAGCAGTTCTTC. The chain employs TRBV5-1 and TRBJ2-1; a weak D match, TRBD2 (5 bases). V was cut by 6 bases and J by 8 bases, with 12 bases left in between. Germline loops: CDR1 SGHRS, CDR2 YFSETQ. CDR3 length: 12 amino acids.

The V gene is TRBV7-2, the J gene TRBJ2-3; 10 bases align to TRBD2. Germline CDR1 SGHTA, CDR2 FQGNSA. Germline trimming cut 1 base from V and 6 bases from J; bases unmatched to any gene: 7. The CDR3 covers 16 residues. The CDR3 region has the DNA TGTGCCAGCAGCTTAGGTTTGTCTAGCGGGAGTGATACGCAGTATTTT. This translates into CASSLGLSSGSDTQYF. Based on the CDR3 plus reference TRBV7-2 and TRBJ2-3, the full variable domain is GAGVSQSPSNKVTEKGKDVELRCDPISGHTALYWYRQSLGQGLEFLIYFQGNSAPDKSGLPSDRFSAERTGGSVSTLTIQRTQQEDSAVYLCASSLGLSSGSDTQYFGPGTRLTVL.

The chain joins TRBV13 to TRBJ2-4, with a tentative D call TRBD2 (5 bases). The CDR3 length is 13 residues. Trimming stripped 4 bases from V and 7 bases from J, with 11 bases between. Per germline, CDR1 PRHDT and CDR2 FYEKMQ (reference sequence). The CDR3 DNA reads TGTGCCAGCAGCTCCCGTCGGACTAACATTCAGTACTTC. Amino acids: CASSSRRTNIQYF. Based on the CDR3 plus reference TRBV13 and TRBJ2-4, the full variable domain is AAGVIQSPRHLIKEKRETATLKCYPIPRHDTVYWYQQGPGQDPQFLISFYEKMQSDKGSIPDRFSAQQFSDYHSELNMSSLELGDSALYFCASSSRRTNIQYFGAGTRLSVL.

V is TRBV7-2 and J is TRBJ2-5; D unclear. CDR1 is SGHTA, CDR2 FQGNSA, per germline. V lost 2 bases and J 5 bases, leaving 6 bases between the germline ends. The CDR3 runs 12 residues. The CDR3 reads CASSLKWETQYF. CDR3 nucleotides: TGTGCCAGCAGCTTAAAATGGGAGACCCAGTACTTC. Complete variable domain (other parts from reference TRBV7-2 and TRBJ2-5): GAGVSQSPSNKVTEKGKDVELRCDPISGHTALYWYRQSLGQGLEFLIYFQGNSAPDKSGLPSDRFSAERTGGSVSTLTIQRTQQEDSAVYLCASSLKWETQYFGPGTRLLVL.

This clone showed up just a few times. V usage is TRBV29-1 and J usage is TRBJ2-1; TRBD1 might be the D (6 bases). The CDR3 runs to 12 residues. Germline V lookup: CDR1 SQVTM, CDR2 ANQGSEA. Trimming cost V 7 bases and J 4 bases, with 11 bases left between them. CDR3 coding DNA: TGCAGCGCCCTTGGACAGTACAATGAGCAGTTCTTC. Translation gives CSALGQYNEQFF.

The rearrangement links TRBV7-9 to TRBJ2-3, with D possibly matching TRBD1 (6 bases). The length of the CDR3 is 15 residues. CDR1 and CDR2 (germline): SEHNR, FQNEAQ (reference sequence). Trimming shortened V by 0 bases and J by 3 bases, and 10 bases separated the two germline ends. Here the CDR3 reads CASSLATGMTDTQYF. The CDR3 bases are TGTGCCAGCAGCTTAGCCACAGGGATGACAGATACGCAGTATTTT.

The table lists this clone with a few counts. The chain uses TRBV30 and TRBJ1-5, with 10 positions matching TRBD1. The CDR3 runs to 12 residues. Germline trimming cut 5 bases from V and 6 bases from J; bases unmatched to any gene: 1. Germline V CDR1 and CDR2: GTSNPN, SVGIG (reference sequence). CDR3: CAWGQGGQPQHF. The CDR3 DNA is TGTGCCTGGGGACAGGGGGGTCAGCCCCAGCATTTT. The whole variable domain, remainder taken from reference TRBV30 and TRBJ1-5, is SQTIHQWPATLVQPVGSPLSLECTVEGTSNPNLYWYRQAAGRGLQLLFYSVGIGQISSEVPQNLSASRPQDRQFILSSKKLLLSDSGFYLCAWGQGGQPQHFGDGTRLSIL.

Many counts were recorded for this clone. This chain links TRBV7-9 with TRBJ1-1; D is unclear. Deletions cut 1 base from V and 1 base from J, with 7 bases between. Germline-derived CDR1 and CDR2 are SEHNR and FQNEAQ (reference sequence). The length of the CDR3 is 14 residues. CDR3 DNA sequence: TGTGCCAGCAGCTTAGACAGCTGGAACACTGAAGCTTTCTTT. It encodes CASSLDSWNTEAFF. Based on the CDR3 plus reference TRBV7-9 and TRBJ1-1, the full variable domain is DTGVSQNPRHKITKRGQNVTFRCDPISEHNRLYWYRQTLGQGPEFLTYFQNEAQLEKSRLLSDRFSAERPKGSFSTLEIQRTEQGDSAMYLCASSLDSWNTEAFFGQGTRLTVV.

The J gene is TRBJ1-5, the V gene TRBV28, with no clear D. V dropped 2 bases and J dropped 7 bases, with 6 bases sitting between them. This CDR3 is built from 12 residues. Germline V gene lookup returns CDR1 MDHEN and CDR2 SYDVKM. The CDR3: CASSLVMQPQHF. DNA for the CDR3: TGTGCCAGCAGTTTAGTGATGCAGCCCCAGCATTTT.

This clone was observed a few times. The chain carries TRBV9 and TRBJ2-7, with unresolved D. The CDR3 consists of 10 residues. The V gene's germline CDR1 is SGDLS and CDR2 YYNGEE. The V end was cut by 4 bases, the J end by 1 base, with 0 bases between. CDR3 protein: CASSSYEQYF. The CDR3 DNA reads as TGTGCCAGCAGCTCCTACGAGCAGTACTTC.

This clone was seen a handful of times. The chain recombines TRBV7-8 with TRBJ2-1; 8 bases line up with TRBD1. The CDR3 runs to 12 residues. Germline lookup yields CDR1 SGHVS and CDR2 FQNEAQ. Trimming removed 4 bases from V and 9 bases from J; junction bases left unmatched: 2. The CDR3 nucleotides are TGTGCCAGCAGCTCACAGGGGGGTGAGCAGTTCTTC. Translating gives CASSSQGGEQFF. The variable domain in full, completed from reference TRBV7-8 and TRBJ2-1, reads GAGVSQSPRYKVAKRGQDVALRCDPISGHVSLFWYQQALGQGPEFLTYFQNEAQLDKSGLPSDRFFAERPEGSVSTLKIQRTQQEDSAVYLCASSSQGGEQFFGPGTRLTVL.

This clone was counted only a few times. In the same sample, other DNA sequences code for this CDR3. J is TRBJ2-5 and V is TRBV9; D tentatively fits TRBD1 or TRBD2 (5 bases each). Germline V gene sequence: CDR1 SGDLS, CDR2 YYNGEE. Trimming shortened V by 0 bases and J by 5 bases, and 11 bases separated the two germline ends. There are 14 residues in the CDR3. CDR3 amino acids: CASSVARGGETQYF. CDR3 bases: TGTGCCAGCAGCGTAGCGAGGGGTGGCGAGACCCAGTACTTC. Together with reference TRBV9 and TRBJ2-5, the CDR3 gives the full variable domain: DSGVTQTPKHLITATGQRVTLRCSPRSGDLSVYWYQQSLDQGLQFLIQYYNGEERAKGNILERFSAQQFPDLHSELNLSSLELGDSALYFCASSVARGGETQYFGPGTRLLVL.

This clone occurred a few times. The J gene is TRBJ2-7, the V gene TRBV29-1; perhaps TRBD2 as D (7 bases). The length of the CDR3 is 12 residues. CDR1 SQVTM and CDR2 ANQGSEA come from the germline V gene. The V gene lost 7 bases and the J gene lost 2 bases, with 12 bases spanning the gap. Here the CDR3 DNA reads TGCAGCGGTGGGGAGGGGGCCTACGAGCAGTACTTC. This gives the protein CSGGEGAYEQYF.

There are a few counts of this clone. The chain uses TRBV29-1 and TRBJ2-5; D is unclear. V shed 6 bases and J shed 5 bases, with 13 bases lying between them. Germline V gene sequence: CDR1 SQVTM, CDR2 ANQGSEA. This CDR3 has 12 amino acids. CDR3 protein: CSVTRNGETQYF. CDR3 in DNA: TGCAGCGTCACGCGGAACGGTGAGACCCAGTACTTC.

This clone came up a few times. Distinct nucleotide sequences in the sample also encode this CDR3. The rearrangement uses TRBV4-3 and TRBJ1-2; 7 positions match TRBD1. The germline gives CDR1 LGHNA, CDR2 YSLEER. This CDR3 spans 14 amino acids. V lost 0 bases to trimming and J lost 3 bases; unmatched junction nucleotides: 1. The CDR3 is CASSQDDRDYGYTF. The CDR3 DNA sequence: TGCGCCAGCAGCCAAGATGACAGGGACTATGGCTACACCTTC.